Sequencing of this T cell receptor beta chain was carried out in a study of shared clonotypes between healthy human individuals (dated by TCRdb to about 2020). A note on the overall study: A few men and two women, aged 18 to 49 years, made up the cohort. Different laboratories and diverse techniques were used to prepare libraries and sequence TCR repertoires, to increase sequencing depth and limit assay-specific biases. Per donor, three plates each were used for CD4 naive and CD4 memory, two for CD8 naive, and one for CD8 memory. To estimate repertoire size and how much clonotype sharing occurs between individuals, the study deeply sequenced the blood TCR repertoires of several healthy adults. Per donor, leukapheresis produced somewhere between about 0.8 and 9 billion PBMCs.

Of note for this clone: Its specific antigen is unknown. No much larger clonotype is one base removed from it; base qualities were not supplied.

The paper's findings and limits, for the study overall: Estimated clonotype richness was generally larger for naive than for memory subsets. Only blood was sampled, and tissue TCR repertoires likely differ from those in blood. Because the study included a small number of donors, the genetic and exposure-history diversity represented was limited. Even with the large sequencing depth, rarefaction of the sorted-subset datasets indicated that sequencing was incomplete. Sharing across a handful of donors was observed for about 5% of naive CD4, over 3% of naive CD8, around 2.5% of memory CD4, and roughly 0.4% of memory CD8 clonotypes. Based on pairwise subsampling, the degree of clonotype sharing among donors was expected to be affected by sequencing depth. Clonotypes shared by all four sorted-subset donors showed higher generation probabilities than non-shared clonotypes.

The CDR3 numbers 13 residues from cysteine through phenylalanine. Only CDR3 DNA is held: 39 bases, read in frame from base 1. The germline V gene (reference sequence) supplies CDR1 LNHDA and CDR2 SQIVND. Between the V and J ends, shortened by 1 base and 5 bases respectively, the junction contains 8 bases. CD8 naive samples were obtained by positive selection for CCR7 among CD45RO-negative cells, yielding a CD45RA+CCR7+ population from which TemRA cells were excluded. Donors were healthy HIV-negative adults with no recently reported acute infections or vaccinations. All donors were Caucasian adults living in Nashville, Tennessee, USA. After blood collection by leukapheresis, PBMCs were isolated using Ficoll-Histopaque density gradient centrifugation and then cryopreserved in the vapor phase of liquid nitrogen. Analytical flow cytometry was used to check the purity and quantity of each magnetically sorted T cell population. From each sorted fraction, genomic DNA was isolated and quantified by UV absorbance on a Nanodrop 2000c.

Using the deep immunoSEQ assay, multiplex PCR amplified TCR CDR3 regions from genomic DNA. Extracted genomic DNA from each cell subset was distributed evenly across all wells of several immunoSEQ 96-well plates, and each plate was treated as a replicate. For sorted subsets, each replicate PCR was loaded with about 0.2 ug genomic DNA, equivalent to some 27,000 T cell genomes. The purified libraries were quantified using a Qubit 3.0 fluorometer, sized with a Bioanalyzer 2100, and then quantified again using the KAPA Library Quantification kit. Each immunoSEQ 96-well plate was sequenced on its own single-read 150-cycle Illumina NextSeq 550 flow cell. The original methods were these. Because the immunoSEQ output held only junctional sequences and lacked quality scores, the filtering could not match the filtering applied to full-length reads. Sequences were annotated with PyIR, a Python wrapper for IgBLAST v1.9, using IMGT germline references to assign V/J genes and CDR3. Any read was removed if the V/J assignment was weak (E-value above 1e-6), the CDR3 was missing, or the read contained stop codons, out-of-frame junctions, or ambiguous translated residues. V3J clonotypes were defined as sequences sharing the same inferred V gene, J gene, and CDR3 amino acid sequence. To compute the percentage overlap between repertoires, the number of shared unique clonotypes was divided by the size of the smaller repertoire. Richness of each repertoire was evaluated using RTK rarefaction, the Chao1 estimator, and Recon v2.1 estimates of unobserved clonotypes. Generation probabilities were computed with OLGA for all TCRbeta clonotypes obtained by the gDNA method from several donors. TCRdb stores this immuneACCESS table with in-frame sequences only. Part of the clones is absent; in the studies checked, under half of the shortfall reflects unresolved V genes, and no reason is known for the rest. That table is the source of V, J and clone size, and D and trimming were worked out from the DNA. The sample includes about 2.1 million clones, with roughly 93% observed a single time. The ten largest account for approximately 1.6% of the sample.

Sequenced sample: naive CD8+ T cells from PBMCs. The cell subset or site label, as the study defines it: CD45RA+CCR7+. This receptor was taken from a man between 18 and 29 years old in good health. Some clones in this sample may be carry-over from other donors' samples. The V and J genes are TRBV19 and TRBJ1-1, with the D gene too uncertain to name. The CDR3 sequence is CASSIGLETEAFF. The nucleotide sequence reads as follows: TGTGCCAGTAGTATAGGGCTGGAAACTGAAGCTTTCTTT.